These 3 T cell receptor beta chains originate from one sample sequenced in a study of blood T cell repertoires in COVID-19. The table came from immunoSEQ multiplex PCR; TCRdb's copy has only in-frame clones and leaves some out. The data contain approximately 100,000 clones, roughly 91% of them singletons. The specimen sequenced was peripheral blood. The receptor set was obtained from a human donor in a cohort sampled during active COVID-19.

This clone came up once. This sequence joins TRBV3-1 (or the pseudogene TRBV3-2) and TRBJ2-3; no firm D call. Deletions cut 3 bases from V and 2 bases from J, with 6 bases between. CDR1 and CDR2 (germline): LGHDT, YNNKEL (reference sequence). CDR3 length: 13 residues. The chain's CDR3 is CASSHSDTDTQYF. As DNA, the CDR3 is TGTGCCAGCAGCCACAGCGACACAGATACGCAGTATTTT.

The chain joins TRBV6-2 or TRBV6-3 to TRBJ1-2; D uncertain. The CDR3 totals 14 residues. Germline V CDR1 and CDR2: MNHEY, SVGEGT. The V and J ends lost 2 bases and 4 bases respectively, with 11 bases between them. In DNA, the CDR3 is TGTGCCAGCAGTTACGGTACCCTACGCTATGGCTACACCTTC. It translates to CASSYGTLRYGYTF.

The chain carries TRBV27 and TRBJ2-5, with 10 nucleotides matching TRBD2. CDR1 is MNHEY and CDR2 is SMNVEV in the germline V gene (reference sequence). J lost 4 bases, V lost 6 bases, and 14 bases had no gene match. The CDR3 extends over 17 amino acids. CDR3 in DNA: TGTGCCAGCAGCCCCCTCCGGGCTAGCGGGAGTGCAGAGACCCAGTACTTC. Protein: CASSPLRASGSAETQYF.